The 13 T cell receptor beta chains given below trace back to one sample, sequenced in a study of CD8+ T cells in alopecia areata. RNA was isolated and reverse transcribed to cDNA, the sequencing template. Using immunoSEQ multiplex PCR, the repertoire was profiled, and TCRdb retains in-frame clones only, with some absent. The table records 89,000 or so clones, about 51% of them present only once. The specimen was NKG2D-high CD8+ T cells sorted from blood. These receptors were obtained from a human donor with alopecia areata.

V and J are TRBV5-1 and TRBJ2-5; 7 bases match TRBD1. The CDR3 loop spans 15 amino acids. Germline lookup yields CDR1 SGHRS and CDR2 YFSETQ. V dropped 3 bases and J dropped 5; count of bases not matched to a gene: 10. The CDR3 reads CASSSRTGLWETQYF. The CDR3 nucleotides are TGCGCCAGCAGCTCCCGGACAGGACTGTGGGAGACCCAGTACTTC.

This clone appeared a few times. The same CDR3 arises from other DNA sequences in this sample as well. The genes are TRBV5-5 and TRBJ2-7; the D gene is possibly TRBD2 (5 bases). Germline V gene data show CDR1 as SGHKS and CDR2 as YYEKEE (reference sequence). V was pared by 3 bases and J by 7 bases, with 11 bases between. The CDR3 consists of 12 residues. The CDR3 coding sequence is TGTGCCAGCAGCTGGTCCGGGGAAGAGCAGTACTTC. It encodes CASSWSGEEQYF.

V usage is TRBV28 and J usage is TRBJ2-7, with a possible D match to TRBD1 (5 bases). The V gene lost 6 bases and the J gene lost 5 bases, with 11 bases spanning the gap. Germline CDR1 is MDHEN and CDR2 is SYDVKM. The CDR3 loop spans 12 amino acids. CDR3 DNA: TGTGCCAGCAGCCCCAGGGTCGACGAGCAGTACTTC. This sequence encodes CASSPRVDEQYF.

This clone was detected a few times. The rearrangement uses TRBV7-9 and TRBJ1-1; D might be TRBD1 (5 bases). The germline V and J ends were trimmed by 4 bases and 8 bases, with 20 bases remaining between them. Germline V gives CDR1 SEHNR, CDR2 FQNEAQ (reference sequence). The CDR3 is made up of 15 amino acids. CDR3 residues: CASSSEFGTSLEAFF. The CDR3 DNA sequence: TGTGCCAGCAGCTCAGAGTTCGGGACCAGCCTCGAAGCTTTCTTT.

This clone was recorded a few times. This chain uses TRBV29-1 with TRBJ2-7; 8 positions agree with TRBD2. J lost 7 bases, V lost 7 bases, and 9 bases had no gene match. Germline values: CDR1 SQVTM, CDR2 ANQGSEA. This CDR3 is 12 amino acids long. CDR3 coding DNA: TGCAGCGCCCCGGGTGTAGCGGGAGAGCAGTACTTC. Protein product: CSAPGVAGEQYF.

This clone was seen only a few times. The chain links TRBV29-1 to TRBJ2-3; possibly TRBD1 for D (5 bases). Between the trimmed V and J ends, which lost 6 bases and 2 bases, there was a span of 12 bases. The CDR3 is made up of 13 amino acids. The germline CDR1 and CDR2 sequences are SQVTM and ANQGSEA. Written as DNA, the CDR3 is TGCAGCGTCCTCGAAGGGGTCACAGATACGCAGTATTTT. This translates into CSVLEGVTDTQYF.

The rearrangement uses TRBV4-1 and TRBJ2-1; perhaps TRBD2 as D (5 bases). The ends were cut back, 4 bases at V and 6 bases at J, with 10 bases in the middle. CDR1 and CDR2 (germline): MGHRA, YSYEKL. CDR3 size: 13 residues. This CDR3 is CASSRRAGNEQFF. The CDR3 DNA follows: TGCGCCAGCAGCCGCCGGGCGGGCAATGAGCAGTTCTTC.

The rearrangement joins TRBV29-1 to TRBJ2-2; D is uncertain. Germline CDR1 SQVTM, CDR2 ANQGSEA. This CDR3 contains 15 residues. The V gene lost 6 bases and the J gene lost 3 bases, with 17 bases spanning the gap. The CDR3: CSVASGVKDTGELFF. In DNA form, the CDR3 reads TGCAGCGTGGCATCAGGCGTTAAGGACACCGGGGAGCTGTTTTTT.

The J gene is TRBJ2-1, the V gene TRBV7-9; no reliable D call. CDR3 size: 11 residues. V lost 2 bases and J 8 bases, leaving 4 bases between the germline ends. CDR1 is SEHNR and CDR2 is FQNEAQ in the germline V gene (reference sequence). The chain's CDR3 is CASSLSYEQFF. CDR3 coding DNA: TGTGCCAGCAGCTTAAGCTATGAGCAGTTCTTC.

V usage is TRBV28 and J usage is TRBJ2-1; no reliable D call. Deletions cut 5 bases from V and 12 bases from J, with 14 bases between. The CDR3 consists of 12 residues. Germline V gene lookup returns CDR1 MDHEN and CDR2 SYDVKM. The CDR3 is CASSPRSVGQFF. The DNA of the CDR3 is TGTGCCAGCAGTCCGCGGAGCGTCGGGCAGTTCTTC.

This chain connects TRBV29-1 to TRBJ1-1; 7 bases fit TRBD1. CDR1 and CDR2 from the germline V gene are SQVTM and ANQGSEA. V was clipped by 2 bases and J by 5 bases; unmatched bases: 11. This CDR3 has 15 amino acids. The CDR3 DNA sequence: TGCAGCGTTGAACCCCCCGACAGGGAGGGGACTGAAGCTTTCTTT. This encodes CSVEPPDREGTEAFF.

The gene calls are TRBV6-1 and TRBJ1-5, with D uncertain. With 3 bases removed from V and 2 bases from J, the gap between germline ends came to 8 bases. The CDR3 is made up of 14 amino acids. Germline CDR1 and CDR2: MNHNS and SASEGT. The CDR3 sequence is CASSDRIGNQPQHF. CDR3 bases: TGTGCCAGCAGTGACAGAATCGGCAATCAGCCCCAGCATTTT.

This clone was seen a few times. This chain links TRBV21-1 with TRBJ1-5; the DNA was not compared with TRBD1, the D call given in the table. TRBV21-1 corresponds to a pseudogene. The CDR3 is made up of 13 amino acids. CDR3 coding DNA: TGTGCCAGCAGCGGGGGCAGCAATCAGCCCCAGCATTTT. Its protein product is CASSGGSNQPQHF.